This T cell receptor beta chain is from a study of control samples from healthy donors and cancer patients. The CDR3 has 13 residues. Trimming took 3 bases from V and 7 from J; bases not matched to a gene: 5. Method: immunoSEQ multiplex PCR; TCRdb's copy keeps in-frame clones and lacks some. Of about 150,000 clones in the sample, around 95% were seen once. The sequenced sample consisted of blood. This TCR derives from a middle-aged man in good health. V gene TRBV12-3 or TRBV12-4 combines with J gene TRBJ1-1, with TRBD1 identical over 7 bases. The DNA of the CDR3 is TGTGCCAGCAGTTTTAACAGGGGCTATGAAGCTTTCTTT. It codes for CASSFNRGYEAFF.